The present TCR beta chain was sequenced within a study of cytomegalovirus exposure and HLA in healthy donors. The V and J ends lost 2 bases and 8 bases respectively, with 18 bases between them. Germline V CDR1 and CDR2: KGHSH, LQKENI. This CDR3 spans 15 amino acids. With regard to this clone: Its specificity is not known.

Study outcomes and limitations: In a later analysis, 17,000 or so TCR beta sequences were associated with HLA alleles at 0.05 false discovery rate. In a later analysis, compared with equally common non-associated chains, HLA-associated beta chains were more expanded. What a later analysis showed was that several of the most significant clusters appeared linked to common viral pathogens.

The PCR used 60 Vbeta and 13 Jbeta primers. Profiling relied on immunoSEQ multiplex PCR, and the TCRdb table lists in-frame clones only, not all of them. Of about 160,000 clones listed, approximately 77% are singletons. The rearrangement joins TRBV18 to TRBJ1-2; the D is unclear. The material sequenced was PBMCs. The sequence came from a female donor in good health and CMV-seronegative. CDR3 bases: TGTGCCAGCTCACCAAGTATCGAGGGAGGAAGCGGCTACACCTTC. It is translated as CASSPSIEGGSGYTF.